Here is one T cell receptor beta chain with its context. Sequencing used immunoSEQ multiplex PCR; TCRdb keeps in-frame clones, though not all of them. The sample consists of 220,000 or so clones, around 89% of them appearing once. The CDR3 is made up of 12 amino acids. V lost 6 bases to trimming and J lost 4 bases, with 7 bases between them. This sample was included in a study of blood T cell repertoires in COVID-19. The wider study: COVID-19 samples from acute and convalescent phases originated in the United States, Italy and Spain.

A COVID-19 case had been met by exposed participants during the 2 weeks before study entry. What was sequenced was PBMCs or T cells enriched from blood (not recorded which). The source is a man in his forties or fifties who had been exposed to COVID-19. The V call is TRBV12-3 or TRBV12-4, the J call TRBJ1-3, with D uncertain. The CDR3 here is CASSALGNTIYF. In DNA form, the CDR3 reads TGTGCCAGCAGCGCACTCGGAAACACCATATATTTT.